This T cell receptor (beta chain) was identified during a study of CD8+ T cells in alopecia areata. Overall study: The SALT score measured affected scalp surface percentage in treated patients.

About this clone: Its specificity is unknown.

Deletions cut 3 bases from V and 3 bases from J, with 11 bases between. The CDR3 spans 14 residues. Germline CDR1 and CDR2: LGHNA and YNFKEQ. The sample's treatment: oral pan-JAK inhibitor, 5-10 mg twice daily. PBMCs, the starting material, were the source of sorted CD4+ and CD8+ T cells. Study results and limitations: Whereas mice showed it more clearly, TCR sharing across patients was murkier, possibly because of HLA.

Reverse transcribed after extraction, RNA yielded cDNA as the sequencing template. Libraries were prepared by immunoSEQ multiplex PCR; TCRdb keeps only in-frame clonotypes and omits some of them. The sample lists fewer than 350,000 clones, 58% occurring once. The V gene is TRBV4-2, the J gene TRBJ1-1; D gene unclear. The sample in question was CD4+ T cells sorted from blood, obtained at week 24, from a patient treated with tofacitinib. The sequence derives from a human donor with alopecia areata. CDR3 residues: CASSHIQTDTEAFF. The CDR3 DNA follows: TGTGCCAGCAGCCACATACAAACGGACACTGAAGCTTTCTTT.